This T cell receptor (beta chain) was found in a study of OX40 agonist ivuxolimab in advanced cancers. This clone was observed a handful of times. The table came from immunoSEQ multiplex PCR; TCRdb's copy has only in-frame clones and leaves some out. The sample has fewer than 65,000 clones; roughly 88% are singletons. This CDR3 contains 17 residues. The V end was cut by 6 bases, the J end by 0 bases, with 19 bases between. Germline CDR1 is ENHRY and CDR2 is SYGVKD. This sample comprised CD4+ or CD8+ T cells sorted from blood, obtained in a trial of the OX40 agonist ivuxolimab. This chain connects TRBV10-3 to TRBJ2-3, with unresolved D. The sequence was collected from an adult with an advanced solid tumor such as melanoma, head and neck, liver or kidney cancer. The CDR3 loop is CAIRPDLRRLSTDTQYF. In DNA form, the CDR3 reads TGTGCCATCAGACCCGACCTTCGCCGTTTGAGCACAGATACGCAGTATTTT.